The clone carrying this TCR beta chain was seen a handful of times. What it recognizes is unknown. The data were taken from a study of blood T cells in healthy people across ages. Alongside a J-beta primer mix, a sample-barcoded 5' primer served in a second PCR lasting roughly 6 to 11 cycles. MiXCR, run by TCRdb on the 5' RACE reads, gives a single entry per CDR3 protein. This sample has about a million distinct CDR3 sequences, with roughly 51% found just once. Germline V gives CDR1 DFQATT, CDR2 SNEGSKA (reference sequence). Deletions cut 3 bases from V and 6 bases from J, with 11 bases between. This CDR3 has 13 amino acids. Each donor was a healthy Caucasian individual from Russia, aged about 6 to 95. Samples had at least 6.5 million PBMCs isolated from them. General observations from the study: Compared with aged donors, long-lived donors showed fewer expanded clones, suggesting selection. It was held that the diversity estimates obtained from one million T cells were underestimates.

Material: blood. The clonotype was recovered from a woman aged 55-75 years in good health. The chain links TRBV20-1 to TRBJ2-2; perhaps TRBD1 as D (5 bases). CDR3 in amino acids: CSASQGRAGELFF. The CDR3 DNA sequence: TGCAGTGCTAGTCAGGGCCGGGCCGGGGAGCTGTTTTTT.